What follows is one TCR beta chain and its context. Antigen specificity is unknown. The data originate from a study of T cell repertoires in cytomegalovirus infection. General study results and limits: Dominating the ex vivo response were TCR beta clonotypes that were CMV-specific and HLA-C-restricted.

TCRdb called the reads again in MiXCR, with one record for every CDR3 protein. The data show more than 400,000 distinct CDR3 sequences, more than 20% seen once. V was clipped by 3 bases and J by 3 bases, with 11 bases between them. The CDR3 is 14 amino acids. The TCR sequence derives from a human donor in good health (CMV status not recorded). Some clones in this sample may be carry-over from other donors' samples. The chain carries TRBV12-3 or TRBV12-4 and TRBJ2-5; TRBD1 is a possible D gene (6 bases). Sequenced sample: PBMCs. The DNA for the CDR3 is TGTGCCAGCAGTTTCACTGGACAGAAAGAGACCCAGTACTTC. It specifies CASSFTGQKETQYF.